What follows is one T cell receptor (beta chain) and its context. Its antigen remains unidentified. A read error may account for a junction end that differs from germline. This sample was taken from a study of blood T cells in healthy people across ages. General study results and limits: Naive CD4+ cell counts and diversity both ran higher in long-lived than in aged donors.

A J-beta primer mix and a sample-barcoded 5' primer were used in a second PCR of about 7 to 12 cycles. From the 5' RACE reads, TCRdb called clonotypes with MiXCR, one entry per CDR3 protein. The sample gives some 1,000,000 distinct CDR3 sequences, roughly a quarter of which show up once; about 0.72% is in the top ten. This same sample was also taken into another study, of T cells of mothers and their children. That study adds: The sample comes from eight or nine healthy Caucasian donors: mothers and children.

Sequencing was done on a sample of blood. This clonotype originated in a girl aged 2-10 years in good health.

For the CDR3, the DNA is TGCAGTGCCAGAGCAGCCTTCAATCAGCCCCAGCATTTT. Amino acids: CSARAAFNQPQHF. This chain uses TRBV20-1 with TRBJ1-5; D ambiguous. There are 13 residues in the CDR3. Germline V CDR1 and CDR2: DFQATT, SNEGSKA (reference sequence).